The T cell receptor beta chain described here comes from a study of shared T cell receptors in the human thymus. J lost 6 bases, V lost 6 bases, and 8 bases had no gene match. This CDR3 is 12 amino acids long. Germline lookup yields CDR1 SQVTM and CDR2 ANQGSEA. The table came from immunoSEQ multiplex PCR; TCRdb's copy has only in-frame clones and leaves some out. Among roughly 560,000 clones listed, 75% to 85% were seen once. Separately, the same data were catalogued under a study of human thymus T cells. That work contributes: The donors were infants in Finland with congenital heart defects, otherwise immunologically healthy. Thymus specimens were resections from corrective heart surgery. Seemingly biased V and J gene usage marked thymic and blood repertoires.

Sequencing was performed on thymocytes. The clonotype comes from a boy less than two years old with a congenital heart defect. This rearrangement joins TRBV29-1 to TRBJ2-7; 7 nucleotides align to TRBD1. Here the CDR3 DNA reads TGCAGCGTAAAGGGGGCTGCGCTCGAGCAGTACTTC. Translated, it gives CSVKGAALEQYF.